The 6 T cell receptor beta chains reported below all come from one sample, sequenced in a study of identical twins. TCRdb used MiXCR to reprocess the 5' RACE reads, holding one entry per CDR3 protein. The sample includes some 500,000 distinct CDR3 sequences, 9.6% seen only once; the top ten take more than 2.5%. The same specimen was also included in a second study, on yellow fever vaccine responses in identical twins.

The sequenced material came from PBMCs. The receptor set was obtained from a woman aged 18-29 years in good health.

This clonotype was picked up many times. The V call is TRBV10-3, the J call TRBJ2-1, with TRBD2 matching over 11 bases. The V gene's germline CDR1 is ENHRY and CDR2 SYGVKD. The J segment lost 6 bases and the V segment lost 5 bases, leaving 12 bases of the junction unmatched. This CDR3 contains 17 residues. As DNA, the CDR3 is TGTGCCATCAGTCATCGACTAGCGGGACTTTTGCCCAATGAGCAGTTCTTC. Amino acids: CAISHRLAGLLPNEQFF.

This clonotype has a count of ten or more. The genes are TRBV4-1 and TRBJ2-7; 9 bases match TRBD1. The CDR3 length is 17 residues. The junction had 12 bases not matched to a gene; V was cut back by 2 bases and J by 4 bases. Germline-derived CDR1 and CDR2 are MGHRA and YSYEKL. CDR3 amino acids: CASSQPTRQGGWYEQYF. The CDR3 DNA reads TGCGCCAGCAGCCAACCCACTCGACAGGGGGGGTGGTACGAGCAGTACTTC.

The genes are TRBV27 and TRBJ2-3, with 14 bases identical to TRBD2. Losses at the gene ends were 5 bases for V and 2 bases for J; bases not matched to a gene: 9. The germline V gene has CDR1 MNHEY and CDR2 SMNVEV (reference sequence). The CDR3 is made up of 18 amino acids. The CDR3 loop is CASSDLGLAGANTDTQYF. The CDR3 DNA sequence: TGTGCCAGCAGTGACCTGGGACTAGCGGGGGCAAACACAGATACGCAGTATTTT.

The chain employs TRBV7-6 and TRBJ2-1; D is possibly TRBD2 (7 bases). V shed 10 bases and J shed 3 bases, with 16 bases lying between them. The CDR3 consists of 14 residues. CDR1 and CDR2 (germline): SGHVS, FNYEAQ. The CDR3 protein is CATSGGGGYNEQFF. CDR3 sequence (DNA): TGTGCCACCTCGGGGGGCGGGGGCTACAATGAGCAGTTCTTC.

This clonotype was picked up many times. The chain employs TRBV18 and TRBJ2-6; 7 positions agree with TRBD1. This CDR3 has 19 amino acids. J lost 3 bases, V lost 3 bases, and 14 bases had no gene match. The germline V gene has CDR1 KGHSH and CDR2 LQKENI. For the CDR3, the DNA is TGTGCCAGCTCACCGAAGACAGGGATGGTGGTTGTTGGGGCCAACGTCCTGACTTTC. Translating gives CASSPKTGMVVVGANVLTF.

The gene calls are TRBV29-1 and TRBJ2-7; 9 positions agree with TRBD1. The germline V gene has CDR1 SQVTM and CDR2 ANQGSEA. The CDR3 loop spans 14 amino acids. The J segment lost 0 bases and the V segment lost 2 bases, leaving 2 bases of the junction unmatched. The CDR3 reads CSVESGQGSYEQYF. CDR3 nucleotides: TGCAGCGTTGAATCGGGACAGGGCTCCTACGAGCAGTACTTC.